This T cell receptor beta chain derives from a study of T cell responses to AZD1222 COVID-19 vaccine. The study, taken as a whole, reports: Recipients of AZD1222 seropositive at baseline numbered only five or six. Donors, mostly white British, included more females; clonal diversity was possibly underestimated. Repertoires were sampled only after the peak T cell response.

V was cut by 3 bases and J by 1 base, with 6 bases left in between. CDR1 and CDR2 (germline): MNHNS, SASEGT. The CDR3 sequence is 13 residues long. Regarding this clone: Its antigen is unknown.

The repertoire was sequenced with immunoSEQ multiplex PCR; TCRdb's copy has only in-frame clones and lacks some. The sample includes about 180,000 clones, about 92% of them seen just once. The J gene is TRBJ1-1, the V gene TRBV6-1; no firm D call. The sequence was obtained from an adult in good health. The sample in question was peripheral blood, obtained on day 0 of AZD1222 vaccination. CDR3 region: CASSDRRNTEAFF. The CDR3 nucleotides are TGTGCCAGCAGTGATCGGAGGAACACTGAAGCTTTCTTT.